What follows are 20 T cell receptor beta chains derived from one specimen sequenced in a study of multiple sclerosis patients with progressive multifocal leukoencephalopathy. Assay: immunoSEQ multiplex PCR; the TCRdb copy retains only in-frame clones and omits some. The sample lists roughly 29,000 clones, roughly 89% occurring once. Stated time point: approximately 12 months of natalizumab therapy. This specimen consisted of PBMCs, obtained from a patient treated with natalizumab. These receptors were obtained from a human donor with multiple sclerosis.

The chain employs TRBV10-3 and TRBJ2-2; D tentatively fits TRBD1 or TRBD2 (6 bases each). The CDR3 runs to 17 residues. The germline gives CDR1 ENHRY, CDR2 SYGVKD. V dropped 3 bases and J dropped 0 bases, with 14 bases sitting between them. CDR3 residues: CAISETGTQTNTGELFF. DNA for the CDR3: TGTGCCATCAGTGAAACAGGGACTCAAACGAACACCGGGGAGCTGTTTTTT.

This chain links TRBV5-1 with TRBJ1-5, with D maybe TRBD1 (6 bases). V lost 1 base and J lost 7, with 15 bases in between. The CDR3 runs 15 residues. CDR1 and CDR2 (germline): SGHRS, YFSETQ. Here the CDR3 DNA reads TGCGCCAGCAGCTTGTTGGGGGGCTCCTCGCAGCCCCAGCATTTT. The encoded protein is CASSLLGGSSQPQHF.

The chain links TRBV29-1 to TRBJ2-3; tentative D call: TRBD2 (5 bases). V was cut by 0 bases and J by 3 bases, with 16 bases left in between. The CDR3 is made up of 16 amino acids. CDR1 and CDR2 (germline): SQVTM, ANQGSEA. The CDR3 nucleotides read TGCAGCGTTGAAGATCGCGAAACTAGTGTGACAGATACGCAGTATTTT. This translates into CSVEDRETSVTDTQYF.

This chain connects TRBV30 to TRBJ1-2; D might be TRBD1 (5 bases). The V and J ends lost 0 bases and 2 bases respectively, with 10 bases between them. The CDR3 spans 14 residues. The V gene's germline CDR1 is GTSNPN and CDR2 SVGIG (reference sequence). CDR3 DNA: TGTGCCTGGAGTGTATTCCCAGGGAACTATGGCTACACCTTC. Protein: CAWSVFPGNYGYTF.

This clone was observed a few times. The genes are TRBV18 and TRBJ1-1, with TRBD1 matching over 7 bases. V gave up 3 bases and J gave up 8 bases; unmatched junction bases: 12. Germline loops: CDR1 KGHSH, CDR2 LQKENI. There are 15 residues in the CDR3. CDR3 in DNA: TGTGCCAGCTCACCCTACCGTGGACAGGTGGGGGAAGCTTTCTTT. Protein product: CASSPYRGQVGEAFF.

This clone was detected only once. This sequence joins TRBV18 and TRBJ1-2; tentative D call: TRBD1 (5 bases). This CDR3 has 16 residues. Per germline, CDR1 KGHSH and CDR2 LQKENI. V dropped 5 bases and J dropped 0 bases, with 16 bases sitting between them. The CDR3 spells CASSSIPGPTNYGYTF. The CDR3 bases are TGTGCCAGCTCATCAATACCGGGACCCACTAACTATGGCTACACCTTC.

This chain connects TRBV29-1 to TRBJ2-7; 7 positions agree with TRBD1. V shed 6 bases, J shed 1 base, and the junction held 3 bases outside the gene matches. There are 12 residues in the CDR3. Looked up from germline, CDR1 is SQVTM and CDR2 is ANQGSEA. Here the CDR3 DNA reads TGCAGCGTGACGACAGGGTCCTACGAGCAGTACTTC. This gives the protein CSVTTGSYEQYF.

The CDR3 sequence: CASSYLDPEIYEQYF. The CDR3 nucleotides are TGTGCCAGCAGTTACCTAGACCCAGAAATCTACGAGCAGTACTTC. The gene calls are TRBV6-5 and TRBJ2-7; D is undetermined. CDR1 is MNHEY, CDR2 SVGAGI, per germline. V was shortened by 2 bases and J by 3 bases, with 14 bases between the two germline ends. The CDR3 is made up of 15 amino acids.

Remarks on this clone: The sample has other DNA sequences that encode this CDR3 too. V and J are TRBV5-4 and TRBJ1-4; a possible D gene is TRBD1 (5 bases). This CDR3 comprises 15 residues. The V end was cut by 4 bases, the J end by 5 bases, with 15 bases between. Germline V gene lookup returns CDR1 SGHNT and CDR2 YYREEE (reference sequence). CDR3 amino acids: CASSPRWGGNEKLFF. The CDR3 coding sequence is TGTGCCAGCAGCCCTAGGTGGGGGGGAAATGAAAAACTGTTTTTT.

As to this clone: The junction shows a germline mismatch at one end, possibly a read error. The V call is TRBV5-8, the J call TRBJ2-7; TRBD2 matches 11 bases. The CDR3 covers 16 residues. Germline V gives CDR1 SGHTS, CDR2 YDEGEE. The CDR3 is CASTIAGTSGFYEQYF. In DNA form, the CDR3 reads TGTGCAAGCACCATTGCTGGGACTAGCGGTTTCTACGAGCAGTACTTC.

This chain connects TRBV4-2 to TRBJ1-1; D gene ambiguous. The CDR3 sequence is 14 residues long. Germline CDR1 LGHNA, CDR2 YNFKEQ. V was trimmed by 3 bases and J by 3 bases, leaving 11 bases between them. CDR3 nucleotides: TGTGCCAGCAGCCAGGATCCTGGGGACACTGAAGCTTTCTTT. Translated, it gives CASSQDPGDTEAFF.

The V and J genes are TRBV5-5 and TRBJ1-6, with unresolved D. V was clipped by 1 base and J by 6 bases, with 11 bases between them. The CDR3 runs to 15 residues. The germline gives CDR1 SGHKS, CDR2 YYEKEE (reference sequence). CDR3 in amino acids: CASSLTWSPNSPLHF. The CDR3 bases are TGTGCCAGCAGCTTGACATGGAGCCCTAATTCACCCCTCCACTTT.

V gene TRBV28 combines with J gene TRBJ1-4, with D hard to call. The V and J ends lost 1 base and 3 bases respectively, with 9 bases between them. This CDR3 comprises 15 residues. CDR1 MDHEN and CDR2 SYDVKM come from the germline V gene. CDR3: CASSLYTGSNEKLFF. The CDR3 nucleotides are TGTGCCAGCAGTTTATATACGGGCTCTAATGAAAAACTGTTTTTT.

The gene calls are TRBV6-5 and TRBJ1-2; tentatively, D is TRBD1 (5 bases). Per the germline V gene, CDR1 is MNHEY and CDR2 is SVGAGI. The CDR3 sequence is 12 residues long. V dropped 7 bases and J dropped 4 bases, with 10 bases sitting between them. DNA for the CDR3: TGTGCCAGCATCGGGGCAGGCTATGGCTACACCTTC. Protein: CASIGAGYGYTF.

The chain recombines TRBV28 with TRBJ1-2; 9 nucleotides agree with TRBD1. The CDR3 is 17 residues long. CDR1 and CDR2 from the germline V gene are MDHEN and SYDVKM. J was trimmed by 8 bases and V by 6 bases; bases with no gene match: 19. The CDR3 DNA reads as TGTGCCAGCAGCGACCGGGCCTGGGACAGGGCAGAAGGGGGCTACACCTTC. Translation: CASSDRAWDRAEGGYTF.

This chain's CDR3 is CASSPAGSTNEKLFF. CDR3 DNA sequence: TGTGCCAGCTCACCAGCGGGATCAACTAATGAAAAACTGTTTTTT. J is TRBJ1-4 and V is TRBV18; D call uncertain. The CDR3 has 15 amino acids. V lost 2 bases to trimming and J lost 0 bases, with 7 bases between them. Germline assignment: CDR1 KGHSH and CDR2 LQKENI.

The chain couples TRBV11-2 to TRBJ2-7; no clear D gene. Deletions cut 1 base from V and 6 bases from J, with 7 bases between. The CDR3 has 12 residues. The germline gives CDR1 SGHAT, CDR2 FQNNGV. CDR3 sequence reads: CASSLVYGEQYF. For the CDR3, the DNA is TGTGCCAGCAGCTTAGTTTACGGCGAGCAGTACTTC.

This chain connects TRBV5-4 to TRBJ1-4, with 12 bases matching TRBD1. The CDR3 totals 17 residues. CDR1 and CDR2 from the germline V gene are SGHNT and YYREEE (reference sequence). The V segment lost 5 bases and the J segment 7 bases; nucleotides outside the gene matches: 12. This CDR3 reads CASSTGTGGVRGEKLFF. In nucleotides, the CDR3 is TGTGCCAGCAGTACCGGGACAGGGGGCGTTCGGGGTGAAAAACTGTTTTTT.

This chain connects TRBV23-1 to TRBJ1-1; weak D call: TRBD1 (6 bases). TRBV23-1 is designated an ORF whose function remains uncertain. The CDR3 loop spans 22 amino acids. The germline V and J ends were trimmed by 6 bases and 0 bases, with 35 bases remaining between them. In DNA, the CDR3 is TGCGCCAGCAGACCTCCTTCGACTGAACAGCAGGGGACGGCGGGGTTGAACACTGAAGCTTTCTTT. This translates into CASRPPSTEQQGTAGLNTEAFF.

J is TRBJ2-1 and V is TRBV2; TRBD2 matches at 7 bases. CDR1 is SNHLY and CDR2 is FYNNEI in the germline V gene. V shed 3 bases and J 2 bases; nucleotides not matched to a gene: 1. The CDR3 extends over 14 amino acids. The CDR3, as DNA: TGTGCCAGCAGTGAGAGCGGGGCCTACAATGAGCAGTTCTTC. Amino acid sequence: CASSESGAYNEQFF.